What follows are 25 T cell receptor beta chains derived from one specimen sequenced in a study of CD8+CD57+ T cells in acquired aplastic anemia. Patients selected for sequencing had displayed CD8+CD57+ cell expansion by flow cytometry. The study profiled TCR beta VDJ and CDR3 using genomic DNA as template. TCRdb reanalysed the reads using MiXCR and keeps one entry per CDR3 protein. The table has about 220,000 distinct CDR3 sequences, 40% to 50% seen once; the top ten hold roughly 8%. The sample was sorted CD4+, CD8+, or CD8+CD57+ T cells (not recorded which) from PBMCs. The receptors were sampled from a human donor with aplastic anemia.

This clonotype came up once. The chain has TRBV20-1 and TRBJ2-3; 8 bases line up with TRBD2. V shed 4 bases and J 6 bases; nucleotides not matched to a gene: 6. The CDR3 is 13 amino acids. Germline CDR1 reads DFQATT; CDR2 reads SNEGSKA (reference sequence). CDR3: CSATGTSEDTQYF. The CDR3 bases are TGCAGTGCTACCGGGACTAGTGAGGATACGCAGTATTTT.

This clonotype was picked up many times. This chain connects TRBV2 to TRBJ1-4, with TRBD1 matching 8 bases. This CDR3 has 14 amino acids. Germline assignment: CDR1 SNHLY and CDR2 FYNNEI. The J segment lost 4 bases and the V segment lost 7 bases, leaving 5 bases of the junction unmatched. CDR3 sequence reads: CASTGGHFNEKLFF. The CDR3 nucleotides are TGTGCCAGCACAGGGGGCCACTTTAATGAAAAACTGTTTTTT.

V and J are TRBV7-8 and TRBJ2-7, with D maybe TRBD1 (5 bases). CDR3 size: 12 residues. Looked up from germline, CDR1 is SGHVS and CDR2 is FQNEAQ. The ends were cut back, 1 base at V and 5 bases at J, with 6 bases in the middle. CDR3 DNA: TGTGCCAGCAGCTTAGAGACAGACGAGCAGTACTTC. Its protein product is CASSLETDEQYF.

This clonotype was recorded a few times. The junction does not match germline at one end; this may be a read error. The gene calls are TRBV7-9 and TRBJ2-1, with D possibly matching TRBD2 (6 bases). Germline lookup yields CDR1 SEHNR and CDR2 FQNEAQ (reference sequence). This CDR3 comprises 17 residues. The DNA of the CDR3 is TGCGCCAGCAGCCAAGAATTCGAAGCGGGCTCCTACAATGAGCAGTTCTTC. Its translation is CASSQEFEAGSYNEQFF.

This clonotype was picked up many times. The chain couples TRBV12-3 or TRBV12-4 to TRBJ1-3; 7 bases are shared with TRBD1. This CDR3 has 14 amino acids. V lost 3 bases to trimming and J lost 3 bases; unmatched junction nucleotides: 2. CDR3 DNA: TGTGCCAGCAGTTTTGGGACAGTTGGAAACACCATATATTTT. Translated: CASSFGTVGNTIYF.

This chain links TRBV29-1 with TRBJ2-7; D is uncertain. V was trimmed by 7 bases and J by 4 bases, leaving 14 bases between them. Germline CDR1 is SQVTM and CDR2 is ANQGSEA. The CDR3 has 12 amino acids. CDR3 protein: CSAGGTPYEQYF. The CDR3 coding sequence is TGCAGCGCTGGCGGAACGCCTTACGAGCAGTACTTC.

Only a few counts were recorded for this clonotype. The chain employs TRBV9 and TRBJ2-3; TRBD2 matches at 9 bases. The CDR3 has 15 amino acids. The germline V gene encodes CDR1 SGDLS and CDR2 YYNGEE. The V segment lost 0 bases and the J segment 1 base; nucleotides outside the gene matches: 0. CDR3 in amino acids: CASSVGLAGTDTQYF. CDR3 DNA sequence: TGTGCCAGCAGCGTAGGACTAGCGGGCACAGATACGCAGTATTTT.

The chain employs TRBV7-9 and TRBJ1-1, with a weak D call TRBD1 (5 bases). This CDR3 has 18 amino acids. V gave up 5 bases and J gave up 0 bases, with 22 bases separating them. Germline CDR1 reads SEHNR; CDR2 reads FQNEAQ (reference sequence). In nucleotides, the CDR3 is TGTGCCAGCAGCGGGGGGGAATCGGGCTATGGGGTGAACACTGAAGCTTTCTTT. Amino acids: CASSGGESGYGVNTEAFF.

The genes are TRBV5-1 and TRBJ2-6; the D is unclear. Trimming pared 4 bases from V and 0 bases from J, leaving 8 bases between. Germline V gene lookup returns CDR1 SGHRS and CDR2 YFSETQ. This CDR3 region has 15 residues. CDR3 coding DNA: TGCGCCAGCAGCCCCGTCAGCTCTGGGGCCAACGTCCTGACTTTC. Its protein is CASSPVSSGANVLTF. Drawing the rest from reference TRBV5-1 and TRBJ2-6, the complete variable domain is KAGVTQTPRYLIKTRGQQVTLSCSPISGHRSVSWYQQTPGQGLQFLFEYFSETQRNKGNFPGRFSGRQFSNSRSEMNVSTLELGDSALYLCASSPVSSGANVLTFGAGSRLTVL.

V is TRBV30 and J is TRBJ2-5; D ambiguous. The germline V gene encodes CDR1 GTSNPN and CDR2 SVGIG (reference sequence). V lost 0 bases and J lost 5, with 7 bases in between. The CDR3 spans 12 residues. CDR3 protein: CAWSVIRETQYF. In nucleotides, the CDR3 is TGTGCCTGGAGTGTAATTCGGGAGACCCAGTACTTC.

About this clonotype itself: The junction and the germline gene differ at one end; a read error may be behind it. This chain joins TRBV6-6 and TRBJ2-7; 9 bases agree with TRBD2. CDR3 length: 16 amino acids. The germline V gene encodes CDR1 MNHNY and CDR2 SVGAGI (reference sequence). CDR3: CAGSYPPGSGGGEQYF. In DNA form, the CDR3 reads TGTGCCGGCAGTTACCCCCCCGGTAGCGGGGGAGGCGAGCAGTACTTC.

This clonotype was seen a single time. It may be a read error: a sequence one base away is much more abundant. The chain employs TRBV12-3 or TRBV12-4 and TRBJ2-5; 7 bases agree with TRBD2. The CDR3 runs 15 residues. The J segment lost 9 bases and the V segment lost 5 bases, leaving 15 bases of the junction unmatched. The CDR3 DNA reads TGTGCCAGCAGTCCCCCGAGGGAGGGCCAGGAGGCCCAGTACTTC. This sequence encodes CASSPPREGQEAQYF.

This clonotype was recorded many times. The chain combines TRBV19 with TRBJ1-2; 9 nucleotides align to TRBD1. The CDR3 loop spans 17 amino acids. CDR1 is LNHDA, CDR2 SQIVND, per germline (reference sequence). V was clipped by 4 bases and J by 1 base; unmatched bases: 10. The CDR3 sequence: CASSTWGQGHLNYGYTF. DNA for the CDR3: TGTGCCAGTAGTACCTGGGGACAGGGCCATCTTAACTATGGCTACACCTTC.

This clonotype was detected many times. This chain joins TRBV10-2 and TRBJ1-2; weak D call: TRBD1 (5 bases). V shed 5 bases and J shed 7 bases, with 11 bases lying between them. Germline-derived CDR1 and CDR2 are WSHSY and SAAADI. This CDR3 comprises 12 residues. In DNA form, the CDR3 reads TGCGCCAGCAGTTCGGGGGACCCTGGCTACACCTTC. It translates to CASSSGDPGYTF.

The chain has TRBV15 and TRBJ1-2; D possibly corresponds to TRBD1 (5 bases). V lost 1 base, J lost 3 bases, and 12 bases lay in between. The CDR3 spans 15 residues. Germline-derived CDR1 and CDR2 are LNHNV and YYDKDF (reference sequence). The CDR3 DNA sequence: TGTGCCACCAGCAGAGGTGGGGTGGGGGACTATGGCTACACCTTC. This encodes CATSRGGVGDYGYTF.

The V and J genes are TRBV15 and TRBJ1-2; D is unresolved. The germline V and J ends were trimmed by 1 base and 5 bases, with 17 bases remaining between them. Germline CDR1 is LNHNV and CDR2 is YYDKDF (reference sequence). The CDR3 is made up of 16 amino acids. CDR3: CATSRGGNTWLYGYTF. CDR3 in DNA: TGTGCCACCAGCAGAGGTGGGAACACATGGCTTTATGGCTACACCTTC.

This clonotype was detected ten times or more. The chain employs TRBV10-2 and TRBJ1-1; a weak D match, TRBD1 (5 bases). V was pared by 6 bases and J by 0 bases, with 8 bases between. The CDR3 consists of 13 residues. Germline assignment: CDR1 WSHSY and CDR2 SAAADI. The CDR3 reads CASRKGMNTEAFF. For the CDR3, the DNA is TGCGCCAGCAGGAAGGGGATGAACACTGAAGCTTTCTTT.

The rearrangement uses TRBV2 and TRBJ1-2, with TRBD1 as a possible D gene (6 bases). The CDR3 consists of 11 residues. In germline, CDR1 is SNHLY, CDR2 FYNNEI. Trimming stripped 7 bases from V and 5 bases from J, with 8 bases between. In nucleotides, the CDR3 is TGTGCCAGCACACAGGGTTATGGCTACACCTTC. This codes for CASTQGYGYTF.

The chain is built from TRBV7-8 and TRBJ1-5; 7 bases align to TRBD1. The CDR3 has 13 amino acids. Germline V gene lookup returns CDR1 SGHVS and CDR2 FQNEAQ. The J segment lost 5 bases and the V segment lost 5 bases, leaving 3 bases of the junction unmatched. This CDR3 reads CASSTGVYQPQHF. CDR3 nucleotides: TGTGCCAGCAGCACAGGGGTGTATCAGCCCCAGCATTTT.

This clonotype was found many times. As the CDR3 is not closed by the conserved phenylalanine or tryptophan, this likely results from a read error. V usage is TRBV9 and J usage is TRBJ2-7; D possibly corresponds to TRBD1 (6 bases). Trimming took 0 bases from V and 2 from J, leaving 6 bases between them. The CDR3 is 13 amino acids. Germline CDR1 and CDR2: SGDLS and YYNGEE. Here the CDR3 DNA reads TGTGCCAGCAGCGTAGGGGACACCTACGAGCAGTACCTC. The encoded protein is CASSVGDTYEQYL.

The CDR3 protein is CASSESLDGYTF. CDR3 nucleotide sequence: TGTGCCAGCAGTGAATCCCTTGATGGCTACACCTTC. The chain uses TRBV25-1 and TRBJ1-2; D unclear. The CDR3 totals 12 residues. V was cut by 1 base and J by 6 bases, with 6 bases left in between. Per the germline V gene, CDR1 is MGHDK and CDR2 is SYGVNS.

The chain is built from TRBV2 and TRBJ1-2, with D possibly TRBD1 on 6 matching bases. This CDR3 is built from 14 residues. Deletions cut 5 bases from V and 4 bases from J, with 14 bases between. Germline CDR1 and CDR2: SNHLY and FYNNEI. The CDR3 protein is CASSLDRPGYGYTF. The DNA for the CDR3 is TGTGCCAGCAGTCTTGACAGGCCAGGCTATGGCTACACCTTC.

This clonotype was counted ten times or more. The chain is built from TRBV29-1 and TRBJ1-1; a possible D gene is TRBD1 (5 bases). CDR3 length: 14 residues. Germline lookup yields CDR1 SQVTM and CDR2 ANQGSEA. Trimming shortened V by 2 bases and J by 0 bases, and 10 bases separated the two germline ends. CDR3 amino acids: CSVESEQVNTEAFF. The CDR3 DNA reads TGCAGCGTTGAAAGTGAACAGGTGAACACTGAAGCTTTCTTT.

This clonotype was found a few times. The junction differs from germline at one of its ends, possibly a read error. The chain couples TRBV4-3 to TRBJ1-1; TRBD1 is a possible D gene (6 bases). Germline values: CDR1 LGHNA, CDR2 YSLEER. The CDR3 is made up of 14 amino acids. The CDR3 here is CDSSRQAVGTEAFF. The CDR3 nucleotides read TGCGACAGCAGCCGACAGGCGGTGGGGACTGAAGCTTTCTTT.

This clonotype was observed at least ten times. The rearrangement uses TRBV7-9 and TRBJ2-3, with 7 bases fitting TRBD2. Germline-derived CDR1 and CDR2 are SEHNR and FQNEAQ (reference sequence). J was trimmed by 4 bases and V by 4 bases; bases with no gene match: 14. The length of the CDR3 is 17 residues. Written as DNA, the CDR3 is TGTGCCAGCAGCTCTACCCGAGTAGCGGGTCCCCCAGATACGCAGTATTTT. Amino acids: CASSSTRVAGPPDTQYF. The full variable domain, with the rest looked up from reference TRBV7-9 and TRBJ2-3, is DTGVSQNPRHKITKRGQNVTFRCDPISEHNRLYWYRQTLGQGPEFLTYFQNEAQLEKSRLLSDRFSAERPKGSFSTLEIQRTEQGDSAMYLCASSSTRVAGPPDTQYFGPGTRLTVL.